The T cell receptor beta chain described here comes from a study of human T cells and chemical hapten exposure (dated by TCRdb to the early 2020s). For the wider study: For sensitization, 2% DPC in acetone was applied to an approximately 2 cm by approximately 2 cm area of upper inner arm skin. Weekly therapeutic DPC doses were additionally applied to the scalp of patients throughout the roughly 23-week study period. Patch testing was done on the upper back using Finn chambers containing 0.01% DPC, and results were scored after 6 days according to International Contact Dermatitis Research Group standards. Most of the patients in the cohort were female, and the cohort covered alopecia areata with under or over 50% scalp involvement, alopecia totalis and alopecia universalis. Libraries were combined into a pool for sequencing, and differences in TCR yield between samples came mainly from small differences in library volumes within the pool. This study followed changes in the peripheral blood TCR repertoire in vivo during primary and secondary sensitization of alopecia patients to the hapten diphenylcyclopropenone (DPC). Blood was sampled from patients pre-sensitization (week 0) and at 2, 6 and about 24 weeks after DPC sensitization. For TCR sequencing, blood came from 25 to 35 alopecia patients at anywhere from one to four time points (pre-sensitization, 2, 6 and 24 weeks). Findings and caveats that apply to the study as a whole: Patch test score correlated positively with the number of PT1 expanded TCRs, reaching significance at thresholds 8, 16 and 32 but not at 4. Significantly more large CDR3 similarity clusters were formed by expanded TCRs than by pre-sensitization or healthy control sets, consistent with antigen-driven responses. Because every patient had alopecia, a presumed autoimmune disease, the patients' immune response might differ from that of healthy individuals. After repeated subsampling, changes were observed in the strength of the expansion versus patch-test correlation and in the threshold at which the correlation became significant. DPC sensitization did not change the number of TCRs with a frequency above 1 in 1000, and there was no evidence of changes in global repertoire structure.

This clonotype was detected a few times. What antigen it recognizes has not been identified. Nothing much larger sits one base from this clone, and base qualities are not available. The time point label for this specimen denotes: pre-sensitization, week 0. This sample's treatment or condition label indicates: therapeutic diphenylcyclopropenone sensitization with weekly scalp DPC. At every patch-test visit, the blood draw took place before the patch test was put on. Eligible patients were aged 18 to 70, diagnosed with alopecia, deemed suitable for DPC therapy, and excluded if pregnant. Total RNA was extracted from unfractionated whole blood that had been collected in Tempus Blood RNA tubes. The library was obtained by RACE. TCRdb records NextSeq 500 as the sequencer. During library preparation, unique molecular identifiers were attached to individual cDNA molecules so that TCRs could be counted quantitatively and reproducibly. Both TCR alpha and TCR beta chains were sequenced from each blood RNA sample. From the authors' description of their analysis: Samples had a median of roughly 91,000 TCRs, with a range from about 23,224 to 700,000. V, J and CDR3 annotation of the TCR reads was performed with the Decombinator software suite. To make PS versus PT1 abundance plots, every sample was subsampled to the same number of TCRs (28,000). TCRs were defined as expanded if absent before sensitization and observed at least eight times at the 2-week time point. TCRdb's own reprocessing of the public reads used fastp at Q25 and MiXCR and kept productive beta chains. Entries are consolidated by CDR3 protein sequence, retaining the most common genes and DNA. The V and J calls reflect TCRdb's pipeline rather than the authors' work. Recorded for this sample are around 300,000 distinct CDR3 sequences; 7.5% to 9% of them occurred a single time. The top ten clones comprise 1.2% of the sample.

Measured from the cysteine to the phenylalanine, the CDR3 is 17 residues long. Only CDR3 DNA is held: 51 bases, read in frame from base 1. Deletion took 2 bases off V and 0 bases off J, with a span of 13 bases between the germline ends. Looking up the germline V gene yields CDR1 LGHNA and CDR2 YNFKEQ. The V and J segments used are TRBV4-2 and TRBJ1-4; a tentative D call is TRBD1 (5 bases match). The TCR was taken from a man in his late teens or twenties with alopecia areata. Some clones in this sample may be carry-over from other donors' samples. The source was whole blood, collected in connection with sensitization to the hapten diphenylcyclopropenone (DPC). The CDR3 protein is CASSQWVRVTTNEKLFF. The nucleotides are TGTGCCAGCAGCCAATGGGTCAGGGTAACAACTAATGAAAAACTGTTTTTT.